The sequence of this T cell receptor beta chain was determined in a study of post-analysis software for immune sequencing data (dated by TCRdb to between 2014 and 2016). About the full investigation: Recorded disease courses included relapsing-remitting, secondary progressive and progressive-relapsing multiple sclerosis, with some patients lacking subtype annotation. The multiple sclerosis patient repertoires were compared with approximately 11 previously published healthy control repertoires from donors aged about 6 to 26 years. A subset of samples was prepared in parallel using single-end sample barcoding, then pooled and co-amplified after Illumina adapter ligation.

To demonstrate the VDJtools post-analysis software, TCR beta repertoires were profiled from the peripheral blood of some 12 young patients with multiple sclerosis. The patients with multiple sclerosis were children and adolescents between roughly 6 and 17 years of age. The investigation overall reported the following: Strong co-clustering of samples prepared in the same batch was shown by direct clustering with F measure, prompting a batch-effect correction. Compared with controls, multiple sclerosis patients had significantly lower normalized Chao1 diversity, a finding suggesting substantial peripheral T-cell clonal expansion. The control group was slightly older than the multiple sclerosis patient group. Significantly higher frequencies in patients than in controls were found for roughly 5 TRBV segments, including TRBV5-6, TRBV5-1 and TRBV20-1.

Looking up the germline V gene yields CDR1 SGHAT and CDR2 FQNNGV. There are 15 amino acids in the CDR3, from cysteine to phenylalanine inclusive. The DNA shown is the 45-base CDR3, in frame from base 1. On this clonotype itself: Its antigen remains undetermined. A junction boundary mismatches the germline segment, possibly from a read error.

Receptor amplification or capture employed PCR. This sample was sequenced with an Illumina HiSeq 2500. To reduce PCR and sequencing biases, unique molecular identifiers were built into the TCR beta cDNA libraries. About 500,000 cDNA molecules were obtained for every 1 to 10 million input T cells, so each molecule roughly corresponded to one T cell. The same protocol used for the earlier healthy control dataset was applied to prepare and sequence the patient libraries. Samples belonging to the same batch were prepared together, multiplexed and sequenced on a shared HiSeq lane. In the source study's methods: Raw barcoded reads were processed with MIGEC, discarding single-read molecular identifier groups before consensus assembly and CDR3 extraction. Clonotype tables were post-analysed with VDJtools, normalizing diversity by down-sampling all datasets to the smallest sample size. To correct batch-related cross-sample contamination, repertoire overlap clustering matched CDR3 amino acid sequences but not nucleotide sequences. TCRdb reran the public reads through fastp at Q25 and MiXCR, keeping productive beta chains. Each CDR3 protein gets just one entry, which takes the most common genes and DNA from the rows behind it. The V and J calls and clone size come from TCRdb's table, not from the authors' own analysis. This sample comprises about 820,000 distinct CDR3 sequences, roughly 50% of them detected only once. The ten biggest clones cover 4% to 5.5% of the sample.

This chain is built from TRBV11-2 and TRBJ2-4; 14 central nucleotides agree with TRBD2. This TCR derives from a girl between 5 and 17 years old with multiple sclerosis. Sequencing used blood. The CDR3 region has the sequence CASSIGTSGRNIQYF. In nucleotides, the sequence is TGTGCCAGCAGCATCGGGACTAGCGGGAGAAACATTCAGTACTTT.